This T cell receptor beta chain was documented in a study of blood T cell repertoires in COVID-19. Study as a whole: COVID-19 samples, acute and convalescent, were from the United States, Italy and Spain.

V shed 6 bases and J shed 3 bases, with 6 bases lying between them. Per the germline V gene, CDR1 is LGHDT and CDR2 is YNNKEL (reference sequence). This CDR3 has 12 residues. Measured with immunoSEQ multiplex PCR; TCRdb has only the in-frame clones, and not every one. The sample holds tens of thousands of clones, approximately 92% seen once. Sequencing was performed on peripheral blood. This chain links TRBV3-1 (or the pseudogene TRBV3-2) with TRBJ1-3; D gene ambiguous. The source is an elderly man with acute or convalescent COVID-19. The DNA of the CDR3 is TGTGCCAGCAGTTTAATTGGAAACACCATATATTTT. This translates into CASSLIGNTIYF.